This TCR beta chain appears in the sequencing data of a study of shared clonotypes between healthy human individuals. Study-wide results and limits: The sampled material consisted only of blood, and tissue repertoires are likely to differ.

The investigators split CD4+ cells into a CD45RA+ naive subset and a CD45RA-negative memory subset. Concerning this clone: The antigen is not known.

The CDR3 contains 12 residues. The V and J ends lost 5 bases and 6 bases respectively, with 9 bases between them. CDR1 is SGHTA and CDR2 is FQGNSA in the germline V gene. Per sorted-subset replicate PCR, input was 150 to 250 ng DNA, representing around 29,000 T cell genomes. Repertoires were generated with immunoSEQ multiplex PCR, while TCRdb's copy carries only in-frame clones and drops some. The sample includes over a million clones, more than 65% of them seen just once. V is TRBV7-2 and J is TRBJ2-3; no reliable D call. Sequenced material: memory CD4+ T cells sorted from blood. The subset denotes: CD45RA-negative fraction. The clonotype originates from a man aged 18 to 30 in good health. CDR3 loop: CASSPPQDTQYF. CDR3 DNA: TGTGCCAGCAGCCCCCCTCAGGATACGCAGTATTTT.